This T cell receptor beta chain was identified during a study of blood T cell repertoires in COVID-19. Across the whole study: PBMCs, B-cell-depleted T cells, or T cells were the source of the cDNA or gDNA that made up the material.

As processed by the authors: Using reference gene primer amplification, nucleated cell counts were estimated. Clones were read by immunoSEQ multiplex PCR, and TCRdb kept only the in-frame ones, dropping some. Clone size and the V and J calls come from that table; the DNA yielded D and trimming. The table has tens of thousands of clones, around 84% seen once; the top ten hold less than 15%. The CDR3 contains 17 residues. The J segment lost 10 bases and the V segment lost 3 bases, leaving 20 bases of the junction unmatched. The germline V gene has CDR1 SGHRS and CDR2 YFSETQ. The source is a human donor in a cohort sampled during active COVID-19. The donor label of this sample is uncertain. Sample: peripheral blood. This chain uses TRBV5-1 with TRBJ2-3; 7 nucleotides line up with TRBD2. The CDR3 spells CASSWMGGGRSRRAQYF. CDR3 DNA: TGCGCCAGCAGCTGGATGGGTGGCGGGAGAAGTCGGAGGGCGCAGTATTTT.